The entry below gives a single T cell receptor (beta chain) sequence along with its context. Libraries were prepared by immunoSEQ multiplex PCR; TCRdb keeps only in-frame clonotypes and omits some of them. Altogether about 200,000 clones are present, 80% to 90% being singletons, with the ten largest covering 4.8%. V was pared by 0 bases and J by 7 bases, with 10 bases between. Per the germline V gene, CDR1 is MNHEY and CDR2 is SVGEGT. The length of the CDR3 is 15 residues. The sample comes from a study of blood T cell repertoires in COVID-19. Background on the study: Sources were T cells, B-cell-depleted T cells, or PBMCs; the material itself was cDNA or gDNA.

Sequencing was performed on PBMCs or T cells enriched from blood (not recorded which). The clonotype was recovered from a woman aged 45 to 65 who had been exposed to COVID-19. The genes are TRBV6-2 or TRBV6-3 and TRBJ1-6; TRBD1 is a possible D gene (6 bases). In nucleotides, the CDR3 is TGTGCCAGCAGTTACTCGCAGGGGTTGAATTCACCCCTCCACTTT. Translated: CASSYSQGLNSPLHF.